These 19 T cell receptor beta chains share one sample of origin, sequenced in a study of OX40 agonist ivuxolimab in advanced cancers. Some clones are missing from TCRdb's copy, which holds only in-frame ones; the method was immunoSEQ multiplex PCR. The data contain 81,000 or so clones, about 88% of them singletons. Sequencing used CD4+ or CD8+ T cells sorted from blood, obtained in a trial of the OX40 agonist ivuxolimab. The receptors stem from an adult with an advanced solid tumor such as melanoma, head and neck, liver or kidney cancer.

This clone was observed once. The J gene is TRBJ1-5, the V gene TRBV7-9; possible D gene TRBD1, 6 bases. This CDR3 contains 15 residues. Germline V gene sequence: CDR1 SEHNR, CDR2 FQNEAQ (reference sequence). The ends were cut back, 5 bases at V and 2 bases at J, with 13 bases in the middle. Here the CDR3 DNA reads TGTGCCAGCAGCGCACAGGGTGGCGGCAATCAGCCCCAGCATTTT. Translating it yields CASSAQGGGNQPQHF.

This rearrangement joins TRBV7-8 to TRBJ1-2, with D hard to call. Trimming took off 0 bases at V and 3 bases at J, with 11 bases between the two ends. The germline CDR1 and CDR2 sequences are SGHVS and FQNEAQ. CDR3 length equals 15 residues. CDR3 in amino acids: CASSLAVRSDYGYTF. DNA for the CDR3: TGTGCCAGCAGCTTAGCGGTCCGGAGTGACTATGGCTACACCTTC.

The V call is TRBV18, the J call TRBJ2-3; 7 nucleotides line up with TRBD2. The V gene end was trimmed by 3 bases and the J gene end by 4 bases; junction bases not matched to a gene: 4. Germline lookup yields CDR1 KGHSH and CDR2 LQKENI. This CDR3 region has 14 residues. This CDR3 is CASSPGAGPDTQYF. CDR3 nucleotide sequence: TGTGCCAGCTCACCGGGAGCGGGGCCAGATACGCAGTATTTT.

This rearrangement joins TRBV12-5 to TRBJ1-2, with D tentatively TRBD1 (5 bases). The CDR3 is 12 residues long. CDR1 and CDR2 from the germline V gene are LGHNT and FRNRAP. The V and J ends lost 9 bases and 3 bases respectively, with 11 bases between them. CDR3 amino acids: CASEGEHYGYTF. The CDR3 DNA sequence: TGTGCTAGCGAAGGGGAGCACTATGGCTACACCTTC.

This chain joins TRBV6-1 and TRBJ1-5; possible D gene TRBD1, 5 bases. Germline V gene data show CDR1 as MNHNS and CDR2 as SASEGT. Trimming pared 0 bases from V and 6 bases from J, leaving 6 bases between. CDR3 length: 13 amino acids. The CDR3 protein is CASSEAQGQPQHF. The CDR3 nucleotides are TGTGCCAGCAGTGAAGCGCAGGGTCAGCCCCAGCATTTT.

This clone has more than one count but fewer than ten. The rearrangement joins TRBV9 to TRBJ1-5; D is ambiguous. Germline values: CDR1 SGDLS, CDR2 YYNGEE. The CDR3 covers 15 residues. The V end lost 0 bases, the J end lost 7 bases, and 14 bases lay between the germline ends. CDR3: CASSVGWSGEQPQHF. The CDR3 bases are TGTGCCAGCAGCGTAGGTTGGAGTGGGGAACAGCCCCAGCATTTT. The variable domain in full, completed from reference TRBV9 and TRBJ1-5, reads DSGVTQTPKHLITATGQRVTLRCSPRSGDLSVYWYQQSLDQGLQFLIQYYNGEERAKGNILERFSAQQFPDLHSELNLSSLELGDSALYFCASSVGWSGEQPQHFGDGTRLSIL.

The CDR3 sequence: CASSLFGEGGDIQYF. In DNA, the CDR3 is TGTGCCAGCAGTTTATTCGGGGAAGGTGGGGACATTCAGTACTTC. This sequence joins TRBV27 and TRBJ2-4; tentative D call: TRBD2 (5 bases). V was trimmed by 1 base and J by 8 bases, leaving 15 bases between them. Germline CDR1 and CDR2: MNHEY and SMNVEV (reference sequence). The CDR3 totals 15 residues.

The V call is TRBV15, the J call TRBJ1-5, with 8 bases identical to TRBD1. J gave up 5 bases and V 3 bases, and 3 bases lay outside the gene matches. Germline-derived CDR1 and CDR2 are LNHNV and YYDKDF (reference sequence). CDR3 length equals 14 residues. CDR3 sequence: CATSSLGQDQPQHF. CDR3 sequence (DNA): TGTGCCACCAGCAGCCTGGGACAGGATCAGCCCCAGCATTTT.

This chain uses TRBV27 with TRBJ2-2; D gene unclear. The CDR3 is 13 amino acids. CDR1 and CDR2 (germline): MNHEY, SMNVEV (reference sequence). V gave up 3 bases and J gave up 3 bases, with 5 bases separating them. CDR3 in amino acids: CASSFPDTGELFF. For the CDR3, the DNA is TGTGCCAGCAGTTTCCCGGACACCGGGGAGCTGTTTTTT.

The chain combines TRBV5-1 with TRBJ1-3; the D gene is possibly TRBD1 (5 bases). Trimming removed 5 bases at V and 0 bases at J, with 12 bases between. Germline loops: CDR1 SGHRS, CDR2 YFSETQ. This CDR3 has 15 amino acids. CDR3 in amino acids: CASSPGSGSGNTIYF. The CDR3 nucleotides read TGCGCCAGCAGTCCAGGGTCCGGCTCTGGAAACACCATATATTTT.

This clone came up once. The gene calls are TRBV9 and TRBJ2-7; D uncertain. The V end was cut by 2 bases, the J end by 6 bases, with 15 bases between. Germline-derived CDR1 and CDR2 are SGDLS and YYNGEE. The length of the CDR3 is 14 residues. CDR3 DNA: TGTGCCAGCAGCGTTTTATCTGGGATGGGCGAGCAGTACTTC. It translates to CASSVLSGMGEQYF.

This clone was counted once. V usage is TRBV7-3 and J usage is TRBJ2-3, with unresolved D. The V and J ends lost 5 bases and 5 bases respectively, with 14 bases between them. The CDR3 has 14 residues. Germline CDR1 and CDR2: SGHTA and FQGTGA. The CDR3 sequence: CASSPPPVGDTQYF. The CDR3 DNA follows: TGTGCCAGCAGCCCACCACCGGTCGGAGATACGCAGTATTTT.

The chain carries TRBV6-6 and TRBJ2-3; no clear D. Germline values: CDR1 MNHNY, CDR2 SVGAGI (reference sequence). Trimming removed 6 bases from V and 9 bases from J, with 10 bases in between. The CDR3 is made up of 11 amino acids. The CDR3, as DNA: TGTGCCAGCAGCCCTGAGTGGACGCAGTATTTT. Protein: CASSPEWTQYF.

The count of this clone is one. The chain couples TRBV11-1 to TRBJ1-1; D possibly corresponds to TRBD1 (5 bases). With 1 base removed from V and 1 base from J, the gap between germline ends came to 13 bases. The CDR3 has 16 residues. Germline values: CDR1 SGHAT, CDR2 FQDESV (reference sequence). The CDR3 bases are TGTGCCAGCAGCTTAGTCGGCAGAAGGGGGAACACTGAAGCTTTCTTT. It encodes CASSLVGRRGNTEAFF.

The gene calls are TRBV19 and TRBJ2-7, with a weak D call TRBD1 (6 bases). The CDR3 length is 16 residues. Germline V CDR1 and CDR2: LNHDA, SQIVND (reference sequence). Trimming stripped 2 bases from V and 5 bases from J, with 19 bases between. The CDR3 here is CASSIFWAGELNEQYF. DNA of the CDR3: TGTGCCAGTAGTATATTCTGGGCAGGGGAGTTAAACGAGCAGTACTTC.

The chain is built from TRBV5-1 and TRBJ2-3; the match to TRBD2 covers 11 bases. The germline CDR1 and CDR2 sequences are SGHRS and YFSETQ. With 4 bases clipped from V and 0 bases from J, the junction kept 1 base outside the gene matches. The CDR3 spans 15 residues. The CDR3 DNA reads TGCGCCAGCAGCCGACTAGCGGGGAGCACAGATACGCAGTATTTT. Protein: CASSRLAGSTDTQYF. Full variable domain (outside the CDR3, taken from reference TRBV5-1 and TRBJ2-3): KAGVTQTPRYLIKTRGQQVTLSCSPISGHRSVSWYQQTPGQGLQFLFEYFSETQRNKGNFPGRFSGRQFSNSRSEMNVSTLELGDSALYLCASSRLAGSTDTQYFGPGTRLTVL.

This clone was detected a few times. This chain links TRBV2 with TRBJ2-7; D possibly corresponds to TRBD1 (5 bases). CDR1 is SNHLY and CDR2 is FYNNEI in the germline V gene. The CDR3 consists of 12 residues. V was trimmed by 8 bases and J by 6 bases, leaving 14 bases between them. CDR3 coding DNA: TGTGCCAGCGGAGTACAGGTTTCCGAGCAGTACTTC. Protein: CASGVQVSEQYF.

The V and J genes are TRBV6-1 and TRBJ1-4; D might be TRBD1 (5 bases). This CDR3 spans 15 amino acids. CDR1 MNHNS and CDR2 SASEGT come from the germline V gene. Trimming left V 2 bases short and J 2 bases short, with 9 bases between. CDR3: CASSEWAGTNEKLFF. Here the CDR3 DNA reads TGTGCCAGCAGTGAATGGGCAGGGACTAATGAAAAACTGTTTTTT.

The CDR3 DNA reads TGTGCCAGCAGCTTCTTACAGGGGGCCAACTCTGGAAACACCATATATTTT. Protein: CASSFLQGANSGNTIYF. The rearrangement links TRBV11-2 to TRBJ1-3; 9 bases are a match to TRBD1. The CDR3 totals 17 residues. Germline CDR1 and CDR2: SGHAT and FQNNGV. The junction had 6 bases not matched to a gene; V was cut back by 3 bases and J by 0 bases. Full variable domain (outside the CDR3, taken from reference TRBV11-2 and TRBJ1-3): EAGVAQSPRYKIIEKRQSVAFWCNPISGHATLYWYQQILGQGPKLLIQFQNNGVVDDSQLPKDRFSAERLKGVDSTLKIQPAKLEDSAVYLCASSFLQGANSGNTIYFGEGSWLTVV.